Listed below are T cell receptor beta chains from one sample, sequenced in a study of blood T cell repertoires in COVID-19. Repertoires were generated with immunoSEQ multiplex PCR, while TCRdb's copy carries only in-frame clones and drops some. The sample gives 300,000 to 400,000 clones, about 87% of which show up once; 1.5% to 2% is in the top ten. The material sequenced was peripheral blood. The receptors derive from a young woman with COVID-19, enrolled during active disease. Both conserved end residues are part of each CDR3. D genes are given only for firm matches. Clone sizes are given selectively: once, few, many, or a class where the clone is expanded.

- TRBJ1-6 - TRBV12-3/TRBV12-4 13 TGTGCCAGCAGTTGGTTAGATAATTCACCCCTCCACTTT CASSWLDNSPLHF
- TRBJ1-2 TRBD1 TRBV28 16 TGTGCCAGCAGTTTAAGAGTTTTACAGGGGGCGGGTGGCTACACCTTC CASSLRVLQGAGGYTF
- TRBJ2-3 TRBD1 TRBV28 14 TGTGCCAGCAGTCTGACAGGGGCGGCAGATACGCAGTATTTT CASSLTGAADTQYF
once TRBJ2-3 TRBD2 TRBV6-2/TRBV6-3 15 TGTGCCAGCAGTTACCCTAGCGGGGGGTCGGATACGCAGTATTTT CASSYPSGGSDTQYF
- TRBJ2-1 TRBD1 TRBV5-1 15 TGCGCCAGCAGCACAGACAGGGGCCCCGCGGATGAGCAGTTCTTC CASSTDRGPADEQFF
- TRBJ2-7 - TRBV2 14 TGTGCCAGCAGCAAACTAGACTCCGCCTACGAGCAGTACTTC CASSKLDSAYEQYF
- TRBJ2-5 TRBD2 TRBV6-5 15 TGTGCCAGCAGAGGCAGACTAGCGGGGGAAGAGACCCAGTACTTC CASRGRLAGEETQYF
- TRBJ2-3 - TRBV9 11 TGTGCCAGCAGCTCACAGGGTACGCAGTATTTT CASSSQGTQYF
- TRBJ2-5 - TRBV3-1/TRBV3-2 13 TGTGCCAGCACCAAGGACAACCAAGAGACCCAGTACTTC CASTKDNQETQYF
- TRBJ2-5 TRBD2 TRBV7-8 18 TGTGCCAGCAGCCCCACGCTAGCGGGGGGGAAGGTTGGGGAGACCCAGTACTTC CASSPTLAGGKVGETQYF
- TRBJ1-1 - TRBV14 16 TGTGCCAGCAGCCAAGGGCCCGGACAGATGAACACTGAAGCTTTCTTT CASSQGPGQMNTEAFF
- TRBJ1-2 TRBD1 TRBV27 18 TGTGCCAGCAGTTTAAAGCCGGGACAGTCGATTACTAACTATGGCTACACCTTC CASSLKPGQSITNYGYTF
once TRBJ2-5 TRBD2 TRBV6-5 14 TGTGCCAGCAAGCTAGCGGGATACCAAGAGACCCAGTACTTC CASKLAGYQETQYF
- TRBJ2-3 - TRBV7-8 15 TGTGCCAGCAGCTTAGGGTCCAGAACCACAGATACGCAGTATTTT CASSLGSRTTDTQYF
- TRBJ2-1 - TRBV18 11 TGTGCCAGCTCACCAACGGGGGAGCAGTTCTTC CASSPTGEQFF
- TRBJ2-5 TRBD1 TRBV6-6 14 TGTGCCAGCAGACCCATTGACAGGGCGGAGACCCAGTACTTC CASRPIDRAETQYF
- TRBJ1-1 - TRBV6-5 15 TGTGCCAGCAGTTACTCATGGGACTCGAGGACTGAAGCTTTCTTT CASSYSWDSRTEAFF
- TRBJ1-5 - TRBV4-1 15 TGCGCCAGCAGCCAAGAAGGGACTGGCAATCAGCCCCAGCATTTT CASSQEGTGNQPQHF
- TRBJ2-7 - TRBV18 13 TGTGCCAGCTCACCAACCCTGCTCGGGGAGCAGTACTTC CASSPTLLGEQYF
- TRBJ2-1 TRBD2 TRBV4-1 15 TGCGCCAGCAGCCAAGGGAACGGCGGGGGTGATGAGCAGTTCTTC CASSQGNGGGDEQFF
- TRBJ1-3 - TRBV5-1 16 TGCGCCAGCAGCTTGGCTGGGTCGGGACAAGGAAACACCATATATTTT CASSLAGSGQGNTIYF
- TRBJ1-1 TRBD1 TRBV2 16 TGTGCCAGCAGGCATGGGACAGGGGGAAGGGGCACTGAAGCTTTCTTT CASRHGTGGRGTEAFF
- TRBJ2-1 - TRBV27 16 TGTGCCAGCAGTCCTGGTATATCGGGGGCCTACAATGAGCAGTTCTTC CASSPGISGAYNEQFF
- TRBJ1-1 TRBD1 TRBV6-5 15 TGTGCCAGCGCTGGGGGGACAGCTAAGAACACTGAAGCTTTCTTT CASAGGTAKNTEAFF
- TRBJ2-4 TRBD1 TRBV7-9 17 TGTGCCAGCAGCCGAAGAAACCGGGACAGCATAAAAAACATTCAGTACTTC CASSRRNRDSIKNIQYF
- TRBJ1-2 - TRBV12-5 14 TGTGCTAGTGGTTTGGTACGCCCGGGGGGCGGCTACACCTTC CASGLVRPGGGYTF
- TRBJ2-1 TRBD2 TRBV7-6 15 TGTGCCAGCAGCTTAGCGATAAGCGGGGGGGATGAGCAGTTCTTC CASSLAISGGDEQFF
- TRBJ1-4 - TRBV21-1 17 TGTGCCAGCAGCAAACCGGGACAGGGCACAACTAATGAAAAACTGTTTTTT CASSKPGQGTTNEKLFF
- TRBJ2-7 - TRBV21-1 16 TGTGCCAGCAGCAGAGGTCCCGGGACTACCTCCCGCGGGCAGTACTTC CASSRGPGTTSRGQYF
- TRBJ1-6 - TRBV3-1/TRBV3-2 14 TGTGCCAGCAGCCCGGCTAGGCGAAATTCACCCCTCCACTTT CASSPARRNSPLHF
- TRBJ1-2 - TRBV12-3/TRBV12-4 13 TGTGCCAGCAGTTTAAACAGGGTCTATGGCTACACCTTC CASSLNRVYGYTF
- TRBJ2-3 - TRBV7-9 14 TGTGCCAGCAGCTTAGACACCAGCACAGATACGCAGTATTTT CASSLDTSTDTQYF
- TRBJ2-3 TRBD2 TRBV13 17 TGTGCCAGCAGCTCCCGACTAGCGGAGAGTAACACAGATACGCAGTATTTT CASSSRLAESNTDTQYF
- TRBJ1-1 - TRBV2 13 TGTGCCAGCGCGGACAGCATGAACACTGAAGCTTTCTTT CASADSMNTEAFF
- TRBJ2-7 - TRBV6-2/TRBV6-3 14 TGTGCCAGCAGTCAGACAGGAACCAGCTACGAGCAGTACTTC CASSQTGTSYEQYF
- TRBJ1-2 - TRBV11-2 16 TGTGCCAGCAGCTTAATGGGCCCCGGAGGGGTTCGGGGCTACACCTTC CASSLMGPGGVRGYTF
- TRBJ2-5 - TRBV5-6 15 TGTGCCAGCAGCTCACCAGGGGGCGGGAGAGAGACCCAGTACTTC CASSSPGGGRETQYF
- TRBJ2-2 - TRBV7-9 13 TGTGCCAGCAGCTCGGGATACACCGGGGAGCTGTTTTTT CASSSGYTGELFF
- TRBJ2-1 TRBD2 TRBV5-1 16 TGCGCCAGCAGCAACCTAGCGGGGTCCACTTATAATGAGCAGTTCTTC CASSNLAGSTYNEQFF
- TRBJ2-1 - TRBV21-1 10 TGTGCCAGCTCCAGGGATGAGCAGTTCTTC CASSRDEQFF
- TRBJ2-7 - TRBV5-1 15 TGCGCCAGCAGCTTGGTTAGCACTAGCTCCTACGAGCAGTACTTC CASSLVSTSSYEQYF
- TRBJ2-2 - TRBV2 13 TGTGCCAGCAGTGAAACAGGGAGAGGGGAGCTGTTTTTT CASSETGRGELFF